The present TCR beta chain was sequenced within a study of beta chain features in type 1 diabetes. Study-level points and caveats: Naive, central memory and Treg TCRB repertoires seemed to resemble each other more closely in patients than they did in healthy donors. The VDJ junctions of type 1 diabetes patients carried fewer insertions and more deletions. Among all four CD4+ subsets, Type 1 diabetes patients had TCRB CDR3s that were moderately but significantly shorter.

Via the markers CD45RO/CCR7/CD25/CD127/CD95/CD27, stem cell-like memory, regulatory, central memory and naive CD4+ cells were sorted. This clone occurred a few times. Its cognate antigen is unknown. Germline lookup yields CDR1 LNHDA and CDR2 SQIVND (reference sequence). Deletions cut 6 bases from V and 0 bases from J, with 8 bases between. The CDR3 length is 13 residues. What was sequenced were expressed TCRB transcripts, since all of the isolated RNA had been reverse transcribed. TCRdb's copy holds only in-frame clones and misses some; the assay was immunoSEQ multiplex PCR. This table holds nearly 700,000 clones, over 10% found once.

V usage is TRBV19 and J usage is TRBJ2-5; D not resolved. The material sequenced was naive CD4+ T cells from blood. The receptor comes from a man between 18 and 35 years old with type 1 diabetes. In nucleotides, the CDR3 is TGTGCCAGTAGCGGGTCCCACCAAGAGACCCAGTACTTC. Amino acids: CASSGSHQETQYF.